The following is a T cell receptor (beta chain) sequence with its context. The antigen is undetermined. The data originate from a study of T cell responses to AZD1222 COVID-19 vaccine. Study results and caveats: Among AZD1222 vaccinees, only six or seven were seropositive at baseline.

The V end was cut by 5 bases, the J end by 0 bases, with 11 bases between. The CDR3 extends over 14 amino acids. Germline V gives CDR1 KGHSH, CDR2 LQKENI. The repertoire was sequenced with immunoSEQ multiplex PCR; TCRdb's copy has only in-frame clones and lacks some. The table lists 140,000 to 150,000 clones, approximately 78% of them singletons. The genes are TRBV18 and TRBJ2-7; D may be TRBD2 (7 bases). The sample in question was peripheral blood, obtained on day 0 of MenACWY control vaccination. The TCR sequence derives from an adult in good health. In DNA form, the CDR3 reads TGTGCCAGCTCAACGGGGGGCTCCTCCTACGAGCAGTACTTC. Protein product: CASSTGGSSYEQYF.